This paragraph reports one T cell receptor (beta chain). Its target antigen remains unknown. Base qualities are not recorded, but no much larger clone differs from it by a single base. The cohort comprised around 690 healthy bone marrow donors. At the time of sampling, all cohort members were nominally healthy, though unrecorded immune exposures were likely present. The donor was CMV seronegative and belonged to the group of over 350 seronegative cohort members. A peripheral blood sample was collected from each donor, and TCR beta sequencing was performed on peripheral blood mononuclear cells. The Qiagen DNeasy Blood Extraction Kit was used to extract genomic DNA from the blood cell samples. This sample is drawn from a study of cytomegalovirus exposure and HLA in healthy donors (dated by TCRdb to the late 2010s). Broadly, across the study: An earlier analysis of several hundred of the donors reported more than 250 Gb of sequence data and 100 million to 140 million unique TCR beta sequences from about 180 million T cells. An early release covering approximately 600 HLA-typed donors comprised roughly 300 gigabases of sequencing data and around 85 million unique TCR sequences. Among the roughly 380 genotyped donors, approximately 76% belonged to the genetic ancestry cluster associated with self-reported Caucasian donors. The study aimed to test whether signatures of past pathogen exposure could be identified by cataloging public T cell receptors. The T cell repertoires of 550 to 850 subjects were profiled by immunosequencing and related to cytomegalovirus serostatus. Besides the first cohort of some 670 subjects, a separate validation cohort made up of around 120 different subjects was used. To predict cytomegalovirus infection status, the study brought together high-throughput TCR immunosequencing, statistical association of individual TCRs with disease status, and machine learning. A later analysis re-examined previously published TCR beta repertoires from just over 650 donors and added high-resolution HLA genotyping to investigate patterns of TCR occurrence. Rather than drawing on any new phenotypic data, the later analysis identified candidate immune exposures from TCR beta sequences and the way those sequences occurred across donors. To decide whether each TCR beta V gene segment behaved as functional or pseudogenic, an earlier analysis of some 540 of the donors relied on high-throughput TCR beta sequencing. Donor age, sex, ethnicity and CMV serostatus were compiled together with the repertoire data. A later genetic analysis used genome-wide SNP genotypes for about 65% of the 666 donors, treating that subset as a discovery cohort. Every repertoire in the discovery cohort had been generated on one and the same sequencing platform. Both class I and class II loci were covered by HLA typing, at four-digit resolution. Typing coverage differed by locus: A, B, C, DRB1 and DQB1 were typed in roughly 620-630 donors, DQA1 in around 500, DPA1 in around 580, and DPB1 in approximately 450. Four or five DR-DQ haplotypes were handled as single units for association and clustering, since linkage in the cohort was strong. Across some 400 genotyped donors of the cohort, an average of about 200,000 unique TCR beta nucleotide sequences per donor were sequenced, and 15% to 20% of those sequences were non-productive.

The protocol used for the library was the immunoSEQ multiplex PCR assay. For the multiplex PCR, a mixture combining 60 forward primers for TCR Vbeta segments and 13 reverse primers for TCR Jbeta segments was used. A multiplex PCR assay on genomic DNA amplified the CDR3 region of rearranged TCR beta genes. The amplified TCR beta libraries were sequenced on the Illumina HiSeq System as 87-base-pair reads. From the authors' description of their analysis: A later analysis counted approximately 84 million unique TCR beta chains across the 670 or so repertoires, and some 11 million of these chains were shared by at least two donors. To remove PCR and sequencing errors, raw reads were error-corrected and collapsed into unique sequences using a nearest-neighbor algorithm that merged closely related sequences. V, D and J gene segments were assigned by aligning CDR3 sequences to IMGT reference sequences. Each retained sequence needed at least a six-nucleotide match to both a V gene segment and a J gene segment. Rearrangements were classified as productive when the CDR3 lacked stop codons and remained in frame with V and J, and all other rearrangements were classified as non-productive. Following IMGT convention, CDR3 was defined as the stretch from the second conserved V-encoded cysteine to the conserved J-encoded phenylalanine. The earlier analysis of roughly 590 of the donors excluded sequences that lacked an unambiguous match to a single V gene segment. An earlier analysis of fewer than 650 of the donors classified V segments as functional when productive rearrangements were above 56.7% and as segregating when the standard deviation between donors was above 5%. A statistical classification framework was developed to diagnose cytomegalovirus status using the catalog of TCR beta chain sequences. V and J gene assignment, in a later analysis, came from comparing TCR nucleotide sequences with IMGT/GENE-DB human TR gene sequences. A later analysis assigned CDR3 sequences and most-parsimonious VDJ recombination scenarios with the TCRdist pipeline. A later analysis defined each TCR beta chain by its CDR3 amino acid sequence plus V-gene family, and excluded reads lacking a unique V-gene family. To address suspected cross-contamination and a sequencing artifact, a later analysis removed over 500 highly shared, low-generation-probability nucleotide sequences. A later analysis calculated a clonal expansion index for each public chain from normalized within-repertoire ranks of inferred template counts. In a later analysis, generation probabilities were computed with a VDJ recombination model fitted to out-of-frame rearrangements, and the resulting probabilities were checked against IGoR. In a later analysis, hypergeometric tests were used to score TCR-TCR, TCR-HLA and TCR-CMV co-occurrence, with a repertoire-size bias correction applied to TCR pairs. False discovery rates were estimated in a later analysis by permuting HLA or CMV assignments 20 times. In a later analysis, co-occurring TCRs were grouped with DBSCAN, and TCRdist sequence similarity was added when clustering was performed within HLA-allele-positive subsets. Repertoires with fewer than 30,000 or more than 120,000 public chains, plus five repertoires with anomalous nucleotide sharing, were excluded from co-occurrence clustering. The table comes from immuneACCESS by way of TCRdb, which keeps in-frame sequences with V and J called. Part of the clones is missing from these tables; in studies checked, under half for an unresolved V gene and the rest for unknown reasons. The D gene and trimming were derived from the DNA, and the V and J assignments and clone size from that table. Here the sample has about 140,000 clones; less than 90% occur a single time. The ten largest make up less than 2% of the sample.

CDR1 and CDR2, per the germline V gene, are SGHTA and FQGNSA. Its CDR3 holds 13 amino acids, cysteine through phenylalanine. The kept DNA is CDR3 alone, 39 bases in frame from the first base. V is clipped by 3 bases and J by 7 bases, and the sequence between their germline boundaries is 13 bases long. Overall study results and their limits: According to a later analysis, most CMV-associated TCR beta chains appeared to be HLA-restricted, and the HLA associations seemed to be driven largely by CMV exposure. In the study, some 160 TCR beta chains were listed as associated with cytomegalovirus. When HLA alleles, especially DR and DQ, strongly co-occurred, attributing TCR associations to individual alleles was difficult. A further reported finding was that TCR beta sequences accurately predicted the HLA-A and HLA-B alleles for most subjects in the first cohort. In a later genetic analysis, fewer N-insertions in productive TCRs were reported among donors in an Asian-associated ancestry cluster than the roughly 710-donor mean. Roughly 15 rarely observed V segments, including chromosome 9 orphons, were excluded from the earlier analysis of approximately 500 of the donors because counts were too low. A later analysis reported that several top co-occurrence clusters appeared linked to parvovirus B19, influenza, CMV and Epstein-Barr virus. In an earlier analysis of some 500 of the donors, most TCR beta V segments were observed in productive rearrangements about 87% or about 30% of the time, broadly matching IMGT annotations. The authors suggested that the approach could potentially be extended to other disease states and immunological phenotypes. Most TCR sequences were observed very rarely across donors, whereas some public TCRs were present in many individuals. A cluster of highly shared sequence variants was judged likely to represent a technical artifact of the sequencing pipeline. An association between a missense DCLRE1C variant and V-gene and J-gene trimming of TCR beta chains was found in a later genetic analysis and replicated in an independent cohort. According to a later analysis, TCR association rates differed among HLA loci, with DRB1 alleles showing the most associated TCRs and HLA-C alleles showing the fewest. Cytomegalovirus status was reported to be diagnosed by the classifier with high specificity and sensitivity in both the original and validation cohorts. Linkage disequilibrium might explain the correlated functional status among segregating V segments, but an unknown experimental factor could not be excluded. Specific HLA alleles were associated with some 15,000 TCR beta sequences at a false discovery rate of 0.05 in a later analysis. CMV serostatus was the only immune exposure information available for the cohort. In this cohort, only TCR beta chains were sequenced, and detectable features were limited by the absence of alpha or paired-chain data. In a later analysis, HLA-associated TCR beta chains were found to be more clonally expanded and to have lower generation probabilities than equally common non-associated chains. In vitro tests confirmed that a few of the cytomegalovirus-associated TCR beta chains recognize cytomegalovirus antigens. Because the 87-base-pair reads could not distinguish some IMGT-functional V segments, including TRBV6-2 and TRBV6-3, those segments were excluded. Presence/absence analyses assumed roughly uniform sequencing depth across donors, an assumption that may not hold. Because HLA typing was missing for some donors at each locus, association tests included only the typed subset.

Recombination connected TRBV7-2 to TRBJ2-7, with a weak D call of TRBD1 (6 bases match). This sequence was found in a man aged 35-49 years in good health and CMV-seronegative. Sequencing input: PBMCs. The DNA sequence is given as TGTGCCAGCAGCTTTCGACAGGTTGGAGAGCAGTACTTC. It encodes CASSFRQVGEQYF.